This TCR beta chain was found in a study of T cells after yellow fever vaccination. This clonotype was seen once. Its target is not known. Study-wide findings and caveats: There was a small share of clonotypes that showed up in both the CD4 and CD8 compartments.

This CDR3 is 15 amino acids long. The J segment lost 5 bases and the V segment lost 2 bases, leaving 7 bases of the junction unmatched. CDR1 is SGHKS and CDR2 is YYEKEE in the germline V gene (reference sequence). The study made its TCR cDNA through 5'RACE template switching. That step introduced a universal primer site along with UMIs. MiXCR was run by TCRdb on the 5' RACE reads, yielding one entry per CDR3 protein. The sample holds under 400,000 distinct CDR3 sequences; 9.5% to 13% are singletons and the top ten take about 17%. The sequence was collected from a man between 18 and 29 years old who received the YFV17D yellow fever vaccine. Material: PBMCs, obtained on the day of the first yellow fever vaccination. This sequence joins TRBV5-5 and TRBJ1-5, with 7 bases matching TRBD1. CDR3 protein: CASSFRLTGDQPQHF. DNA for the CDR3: TGTGCCAGCAGCTTCCGACTTACAGGGGATCAGCCCCAGCATTTT.